The 22 T cell receptor beta chains below come from one sample, sequenced in a study of blood T cell repertoires in COVID-19. The table came from immunoSEQ multiplex PCR; TCRdb's copy has only in-frame clones and leaves some out. The table includes around 60,000 clones, roughly 90% detected once. Sequenced: peripheral blood. These receptors all come from a human donor in a cohort sampled during active COVID-19.

The V call is TRBV5-8, the J call TRBJ2-7; no reliable D call. Germline CDR1 reads SGHTS; CDR2 reads YDEGEE. The CDR3 is made up of 14 amino acids. V was cut by 2 bases and J by 4 bases, with 13 bases left in between. This chain's CDR3 is CASSLGGTEYEQYF. In nucleotides, the CDR3 is TGTGCCAGCAGCTTAGGCGGAACGGAATACGAGCAGTACTTC.

In this sample, this clone turned up once. V and J are TRBV2 and TRBJ2-7; TRBD2 is a possible D gene (6 bases). This CDR3 comprises 15 residues. Germline V lookup: CDR1 SNHLY, CDR2 FYNNEI. Deletions cut 11 bases from V and 3 bases from J, with 23 bases between. The CDR3 reads CAFIPLASENYEQYF. The CDR3 bases are TGTGCCTTTATCCCCCTAGCGAGCGAGAACTACGAGCAGTACTTC.

The rearrangement uses TRBV4-3 and TRBJ2-3, with D possibly being TRBD2 (5 bases). This CDR3 has 12 amino acids. Trimming cost V 4 bases and J 8 bases, with 10 bases left between them. Germline values: CDR1 LGHNA, CDR2 YSLEER. The CDR3, as DNA: TGCGCCAGCAGCCCCCGTGAGGGTACGCAGTATTTT. It specifies CASSPREGTQYF.

The chain has TRBV2 and TRBJ2-4; D is possibly TRBD1 (6 bases). Trimming left V 3 bases short and J 2 bases short, with 11 bases between. Germline values: CDR1 SNHLY, CDR2 FYNNEI. The CDR3 runs to 15 residues. The CDR3 nucleotides are TGTGCCAGCAGTGAGGGACAAAGGTCCAAAAACATTCAGTACTTC. Its translation is CASSEGQRSKNIQYF.

In this sample, this clone is medium-sized. V and J are TRBV7-9 and TRBJ1-6, with D possibly being TRBD1 (6 bases). The CDR3 has 14 residues. The germline V gene encodes CDR1 SEHNR and CDR2 FQNEAQ (reference sequence). Trimming took off 3 bases at V and 10 bases at J, with 13 bases between the two ends. The CDR3 is CASSFAGDGSPLHF. The CDR3 DNA sequence: TGTGCCAGCAGCTTCGCAGGGGATGGATCACCCCTCCACTTT.

The chain couples TRBV4-1 to TRBJ2-7; possibly TRBD2 for D (5 bases). V was clipped by 5 bases and J by 6 bases, with 17 bases between them. Per germline, CDR1 MGHRA and CDR2 YSYEKL. The CDR3 length is 14 residues. The CDR3 spells CASSLSIGNVEQYF. The CDR3 bases are TGCGCCAGCAGCTTGTCGATCGGGAACGTCGAGCAGTACTTC.

CDR3 amino acids: CATSRPGTVNYGYTF. The CDR3 DNA reads TGTGCCACCAGCCGCCCCGGGACAGTTAACTATGGCTACACCTTC. The chain joins TRBV15 to TRBJ1-2; 7 bases line up with TRBD1. The CDR3 length is 15 residues. The J segment lost 1 base and the V segment lost 5 bases, leaving 7 bases of the junction unmatched. Germline CDR1 reads LNHNV; CDR2 reads YYDKDF (reference sequence). The full variable domain, with the rest looked up from reference TRBV15 and TRBJ1-2, is DAMVIQNPRYQVTQFGKPVTLSCSQTLNHNVMYWYQQKSSQAPKLLFHYYDKDFNNEADTPDNFQSRRPNTSFCFLDIRSPGLGDTAMYLCATSRPGTVNYGYTFGSGTRLTVV.

This clone was recorded a few times. The gene calls are TRBV2 and TRBJ2-7; 8 nucleotides align to TRBD1. This CDR3 is 12 amino acids long. Germline-derived CDR1 and CDR2 are SNHLY and FYNNEI. J was trimmed by 4 bases and V by 6 bases; bases with no gene match: 2. The CDR3 sequence is CASRRQGYEQYF. Here the CDR3 DNA reads TGTGCCAGCAGGCGACAGGGGTACGAGCAGTACTTC.

This clone has just a few counts. The chain employs TRBV19 and TRBJ2-7, with D possibly TRBD1 on 7 matching bases. Germline assignment: CDR1 LNHDA and CDR2 SQIVND (reference sequence). V lost 3 bases and J 2 bases, leaving 11 bases between the germline ends. The CDR3 has 14 amino acids. CDR3 residues: CASSIQGGAYEQYF. The CDR3 bases are TGTGCCAGTAGTATCCAGGGGGGAGCCTACGAGCAGTACTTC.

This chain joins TRBV2 and TRBJ2-5; D unclear. V was clipped by 5 bases and J by 5 bases, with 6 bases between them. Looked up from germline, CDR1 is SNHLY and CDR2 is FYNNEI. The CDR3 runs to 11 residues. CDR3 sequence reads: CASSSRETQYF. For the CDR3, the DNA is TGTGCCAGCAGTTCCAGGGAGACCCAGTACTTC.

The chain recombines TRBV9 with TRBJ2-7, with 12 bases fitting TRBD1. V gave up 2 bases and J gave up 4 bases; unmatched junction bases: 4. This CDR3 has 15 residues. Germline CDR1 reads SGDLS; CDR2 reads YYNGEE. The CDR3 protein is CASSVGTGGLYEQYF. The CDR3 nucleotides are TGTGCCAGCAGCGTGGGGACAGGGGGCTTATACGAGCAGTACTTC.

This chain links TRBV6-2 or TRBV6-3 with TRBJ2-3, with 8 bases that match TRBD2. CDR1 MNHEY and CDR2 SVGEGT come from the germline V gene. This CDR3 has 15 amino acids. The J segment lost 7 bases and the V segment lost 2 bases, leaving 8 bases of the junction unmatched. The CDR3 DNA is TGTGCCAGCAGTTACAATGACGGGAGGGGGAATACGCAGTATTTT. Protein: CASSYNDGRGNTQYF.

This clone was seen more than once but under ten times. The rearrangement uses TRBV5-1 and TRBJ1-2, with D possibly matching TRBD1 (6 bases). Germline values: CDR1 SGHRS, CDR2 YFSETQ. The CDR3 is 13 amino acids. The V gene lost 6 bases and the J gene lost 2 bases, with 11 bases spanning the gap. The CDR3 DNA reads TGCGCCAGCACCGGCCAGGGGAACTATGGCTACACCTTC. Its translation is CASTGQGNYGYTF.

The rearrangement joins TRBV10-3 to TRBJ2-5; 8 nucleotides align to TRBD1. With V trimmed by 8 bases and J by 3 bases, 5 bases remained unmatched. The germline CDR1 and CDR2 sequences are ENHRY and SYGVKD. This CDR3 has 13 amino acids. CDR3 DNA sequence: TGTGCCATCGCCGACAGGGGAGAAGAGACCCAGTACTTC. Its protein product is CAIADRGEETQYF.

This clone has a single count. V and J are TRBV21-1 and TRBJ2-1; the listed D gene, TRBD1, was not tested against the DNA. TRBV21-1 is tagged as a pseudogene. The CDR3 totals 15 residues. The CDR3 DNA is TGTGCCAGCAGCAAAAAACCCAGCTCCTACAATGAGCAGTTCTTC. Translation gives CASSKKPSSYNEQFF.

The chain carries TRBV5-4 and TRBJ1-6; no firm D call. The CDR3 runs 18 residues. V was trimmed by 4 bases and J by 0 bases, leaving 17 bases between them. Germline-derived CDR1 and CDR2 are SGHNT and YYREEE (reference sequence). CDR3 amino acids: CASSPAADQSSYNSPLHF. CDR3 DNA sequence: TGTGCCAGCAGCCCGGCTGCGGATCAGAGCTCCTATAATTCACCCCTCCACTTT.

The chain employs TRBV19 and TRBJ1-3; D uncertain. Per the germline V gene, CDR1 is LNHDA and CDR2 is SQIVND (reference sequence). CDR3 length: 13 amino acids. The V end lost 8 bases, the J end lost 3 bases, and 11 bases lay between the germline ends. The CDR3 protein is CASSGGGGNTIYF. As DNA, the CDR3 is TGTGCCAGTTCTGGAGGAGGTGGAAACACCATATATTTT.

CDR3 bases: TGTGCCAGCAGGGACACGACAGGGATGTATTATGGCTACACCTTC. It translates to CASRDTTGMYYGYTF. This chain joins TRBV28 and TRBJ1-2; TRBD1 agrees at 7 bases. Unmatched junction bases numbered 12, after V lost 6 bases and J lost 5 bases. Per germline, CDR1 MDHEN and CDR2 SYDVKM. This CDR3 contains 15 residues.

The chain recombines TRBV19 with TRBJ1-5; TRBD1 aligns across 7 bases. The germline gives CDR1 LNHDA, CDR2 SQIVND (reference sequence). Unmatched junction bases numbered 10, after V lost 4 bases and J lost 1 base. CDR3 length: 17 amino acids. DNA for the CDR3: TGTGCCAGTAGTACCATTCCATGGGACAGCAGCAATCAGCCCCAGCATTTT. Protein product: CASSTIPWDSSNQPQHF.

The chain links TRBV2 to TRBJ1-3, with no clear D. Germline V gives CDR1 SNHLY, CDR2 FYNNEI. This CDR3 region has 16 residues. The V and J ends lost 7 bases and 2 bases respectively, with 18 bases between them. Here the CDR3 reads CASNDPLRVTGNTIYF. The CDR3 region has the DNA TGTGCCAGCAATGATCCCCTTCGGGTCACTGGAAACACCATATATTTT.

The J gene is TRBJ2-3, the V gene TRBV11-2; 7 bases are a match to TRBD2. The CDR3 runs to 19 residues. Germline-derived CDR1 and CDR2 are SGHAT and FQNNGV. V shed 5 bases, J shed 0 bases, and the junction held 17 bases outside the gene matches. The CDR3 DNA is TGTGCCAGCAGCACACGTTTTGGGGGGGACTTCCCTAGCACAGATACGCAGTATTTT. It specifies CASSTRFGGDFPSTDTQYF.

The chain employs TRBV6-5 and TRBJ1-6; 7 bases agree with TRBD1. CDR1 and CDR2 from the germline V gene are MNHEY and SVGAGI. Trimming removed 5 bases from V and 9 bases from J; junction bases left unmatched: 10. The CDR3 spans 15 residues. The CDR3 protein is CASSTQLTGSSPLHF. CDR3 coding DNA: TGTGCCAGCAGTACGCAATTGACAGGGAGTTCACCCCTCCACTTT.